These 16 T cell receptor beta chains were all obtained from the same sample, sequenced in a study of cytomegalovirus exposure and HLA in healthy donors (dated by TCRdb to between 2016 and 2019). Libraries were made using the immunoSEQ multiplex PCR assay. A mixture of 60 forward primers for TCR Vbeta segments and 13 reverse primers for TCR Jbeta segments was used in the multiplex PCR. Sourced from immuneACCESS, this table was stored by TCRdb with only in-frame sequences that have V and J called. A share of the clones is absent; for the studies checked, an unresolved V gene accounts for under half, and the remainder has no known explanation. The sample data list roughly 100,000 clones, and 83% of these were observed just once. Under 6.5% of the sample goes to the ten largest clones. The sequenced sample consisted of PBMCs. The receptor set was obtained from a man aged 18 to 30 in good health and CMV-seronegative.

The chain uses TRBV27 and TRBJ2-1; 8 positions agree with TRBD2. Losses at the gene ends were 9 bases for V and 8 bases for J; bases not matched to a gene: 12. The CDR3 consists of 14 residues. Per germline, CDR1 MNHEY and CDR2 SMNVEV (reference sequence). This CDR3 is CASQPGLGSYEQFF. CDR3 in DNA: TGTGCCAGTCAGCCGGGACTAGGTTCCTATGAGCAGTTCTTC.

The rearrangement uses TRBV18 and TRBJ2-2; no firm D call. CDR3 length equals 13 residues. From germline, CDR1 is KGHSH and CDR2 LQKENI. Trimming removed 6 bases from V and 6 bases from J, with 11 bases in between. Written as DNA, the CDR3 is TGTGCCAGCTCCTTAGCACCGGCCGGGGAGCTGTTTTTT. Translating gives CASSLAPAGELFF. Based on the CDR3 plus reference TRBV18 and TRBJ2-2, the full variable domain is NAGVMQNPRHLVRRRGQEARLRCSPMKGHSHVYWYRQLPEEGLKFMVYLQKENIIDESGMPKERFSAEFPKEGPSILRIQQVVRGDSAAYFCASSLAPAGELFFGEGSRLTVL.

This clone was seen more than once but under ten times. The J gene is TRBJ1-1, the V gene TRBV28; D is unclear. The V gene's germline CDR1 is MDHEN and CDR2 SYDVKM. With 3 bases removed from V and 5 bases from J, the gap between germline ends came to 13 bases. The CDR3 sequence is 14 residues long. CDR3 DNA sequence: TGTGCCAGCAGTTTGGAGCTAACGGGGACTGAAGCTTTCTTT. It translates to CASSLELTGTEAFF. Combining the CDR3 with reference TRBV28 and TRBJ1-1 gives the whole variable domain DVKVTQSSRYLVKRTGEKVFLECVQDMDHENMFWYRQDPGLGLRLIYFSYDVKMKEKGDIPEGYSVSREKKERFSLILESASTNQTSMYLCASSLELTGTEAFFGQGTRLTVV.

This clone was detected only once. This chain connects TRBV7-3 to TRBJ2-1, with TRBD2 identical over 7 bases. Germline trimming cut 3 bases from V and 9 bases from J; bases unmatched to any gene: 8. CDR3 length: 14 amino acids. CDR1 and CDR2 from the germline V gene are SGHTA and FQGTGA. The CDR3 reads CASSLGGEGSEQFF. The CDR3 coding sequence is TGTGCCAGCAGCTTGGGAGGGGAAGGGAGTGAGCAGTTCTTC.

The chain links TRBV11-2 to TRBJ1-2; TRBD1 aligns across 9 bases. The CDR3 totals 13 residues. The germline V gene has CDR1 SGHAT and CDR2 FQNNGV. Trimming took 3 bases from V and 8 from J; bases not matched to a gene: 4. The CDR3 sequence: CASSLGTGTGYTF. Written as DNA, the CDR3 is TGTGCCAGCAGCTTGGGGACAGGGACGGGCTACACCTTC.

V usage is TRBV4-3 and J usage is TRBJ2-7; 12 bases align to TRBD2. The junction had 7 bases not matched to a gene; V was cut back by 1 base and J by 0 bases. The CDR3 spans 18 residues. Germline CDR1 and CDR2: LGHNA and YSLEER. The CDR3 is CASSQGLAGGEDSYEQYF. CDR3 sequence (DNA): TGCGCCAGCAGCCAAGGCCTAGCGGGAGGGGAAGACTCCTACGAGCAGTACTTC.

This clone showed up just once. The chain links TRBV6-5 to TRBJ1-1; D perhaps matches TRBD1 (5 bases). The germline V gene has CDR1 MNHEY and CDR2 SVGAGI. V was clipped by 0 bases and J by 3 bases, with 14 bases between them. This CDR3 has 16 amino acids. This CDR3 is CASSYSPKGPHTEAFF. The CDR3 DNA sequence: TGTGCCAGCAGTTACTCGCCGAAGGGGCCGCACACTGAAGCTTTCTTT.

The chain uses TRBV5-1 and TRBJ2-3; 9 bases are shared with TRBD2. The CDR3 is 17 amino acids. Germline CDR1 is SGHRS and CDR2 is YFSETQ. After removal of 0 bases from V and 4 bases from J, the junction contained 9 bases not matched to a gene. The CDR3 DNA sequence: TGCGCCAGCAGCTTGGCCGGTAGCGGGAGTTTTGCAGATACGCAGTATTTT. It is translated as CASSLAGSGSFADTQYF.

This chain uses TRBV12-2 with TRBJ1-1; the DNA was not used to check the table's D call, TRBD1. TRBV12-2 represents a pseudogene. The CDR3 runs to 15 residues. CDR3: CASRLAHGQGTEAFF. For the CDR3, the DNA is TGTGCAAGTCGCTTAGCGCACGGTCAGGGGACTGAAGCTTTCTTT.

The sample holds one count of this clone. The CDR3 reads CASSPGASTDTQYF. The CDR3 region has the DNA TGTGCCAGCTCACCAGGGGCCAGCACAGATACGCAGTATTTT. The V call is TRBV18, the J call TRBJ2-3; tentative D call: TRBD1 (5 bases). The CDR3 has 14 residues. Trimming removed 2 bases from V and 0 bases from J, with 6 bases in between. The germline CDR1 and CDR2 sequences are KGHSH and LQKENI.

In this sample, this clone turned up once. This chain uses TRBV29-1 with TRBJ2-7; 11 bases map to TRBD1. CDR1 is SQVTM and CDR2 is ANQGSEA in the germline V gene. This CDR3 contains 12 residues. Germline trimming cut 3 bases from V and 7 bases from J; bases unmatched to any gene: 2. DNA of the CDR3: TGCAGCGTTGATGGGACAGGGGGTGAGCAGTACTTC. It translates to CSVDGTGGEQYF.

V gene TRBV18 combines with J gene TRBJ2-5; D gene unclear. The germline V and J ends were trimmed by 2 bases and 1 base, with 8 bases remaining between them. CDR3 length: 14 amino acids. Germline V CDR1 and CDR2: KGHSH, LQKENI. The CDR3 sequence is CASSPYQLQETQYF. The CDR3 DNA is TGTGCCAGCTCACCATATCAACTCCAAGAGACCCAGTACTTC. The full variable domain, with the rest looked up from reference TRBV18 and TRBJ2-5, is NAGVMQNPRHLVRRRGQEARLRCSPMKGHSHVYWYRQLPEEGLKFMVYLQKENIIDESGMPKERFSAEFPKEGPSILRIQQVVRGDSAAYFCASSPYQLQETQYFGPGTRLLVL.

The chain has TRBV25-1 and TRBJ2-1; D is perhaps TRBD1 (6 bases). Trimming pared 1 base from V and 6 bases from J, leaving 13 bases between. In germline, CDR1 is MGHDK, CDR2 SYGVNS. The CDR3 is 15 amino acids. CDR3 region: CASSEWGTLVNEQFF. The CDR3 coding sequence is TGTGCCAGCAGTGAATGGGGGACACTAGTCAATGAGCAGTTCTTC.

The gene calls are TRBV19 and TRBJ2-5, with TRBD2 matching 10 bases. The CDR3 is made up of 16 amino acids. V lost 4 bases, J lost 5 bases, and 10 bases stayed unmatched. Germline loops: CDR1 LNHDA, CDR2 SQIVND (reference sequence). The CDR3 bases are TGTGCCAGTAGTAATAGGACTAGCGGACACGAGGAGACCCAGTACTTC. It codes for CASSNRTSGHEETQYF. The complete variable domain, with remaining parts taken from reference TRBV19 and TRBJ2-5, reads DGGITQSPKYLFRKEGQNVTLSCEQNLNHDAMYWYRQDPGQGLRLIYYSQIVNDFQKGDIAEGYSVSREKKESFPLTVTSAQKNPTAFYLCASSNRTSGHEETQYFGPGTRLLVL.

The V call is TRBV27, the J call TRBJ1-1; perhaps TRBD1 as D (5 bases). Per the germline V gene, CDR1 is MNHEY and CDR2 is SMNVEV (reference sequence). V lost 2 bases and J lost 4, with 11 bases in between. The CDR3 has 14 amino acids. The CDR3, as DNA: TGTGCCAGCAGTTTAGAGTGGGGCGGCACTGAAGCTTTCTTT. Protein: CASSLEWGGTEAFF.

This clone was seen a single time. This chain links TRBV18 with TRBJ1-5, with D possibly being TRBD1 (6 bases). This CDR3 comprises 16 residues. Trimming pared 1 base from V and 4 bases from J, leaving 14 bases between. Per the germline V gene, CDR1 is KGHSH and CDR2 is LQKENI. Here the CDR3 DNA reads TGTGCCAGCTCACCACGGGACGGGACACCTAATCAGCCCCAGCATTTT. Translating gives CASSPRDGTPNQPQHF.